A single sample is the source of the 3 T cell receptor beta chains below, sequenced in a study of cytomegalovirus exposure and HLA in healthy donors. The PCR contained 60 Vbeta and 13 Jbeta primers. TCRdb's table, derived via immunoSEQ multiplex PCR, lists solely in-frame clones and lacks some. Among roughly 150,000 clones listed, about 80% were seen once. The source material was PBMCs. The receptors originated from a man aged 25 to 45 in good health and CMV-seronegative.

This chain links TRBV9 with TRBJ2-1; 10 bases fit TRBD2. In germline, CDR1 is SGDLS, CDR2 YYNGEE. Trimming at V came to 0 bases and at J to 2 bases, leaving 2 bases not matched to a gene. This CDR3 has 16 amino acids. CDR3 nucleotide sequence: TGTGCCAGCAGCGTAGATCTAGCGGGAGCCTACAATGAGCAGTTCTTC. It yields the protein CASSVDLAGAYNEQFF.

The chain couples TRBV5-5 to TRBJ2-7; tentatively, D is TRBD2 (5 bases). Germline CDR1 SGHKS, CDR2 YYEKEE (reference sequence). This CDR3 comprises 13 residues. The ends were cut back, 7 bases at V and 0 bases at J, with 11 bases in the middle. The CDR3 nucleotides read TGTGCCAGCGCCCGGACTGTCTCCTACGAGCAGTACTTC. Translating gives CASARTVSYEQYF. Combining the CDR3 with reference TRBV5-5 and TRBJ2-7 gives the whole variable domain DAGVTQSPTHLIKTRGQQVTLRCSPISGHKSVSWYQQVLGQGPQFIFQYYEKEERGRGNFPDRFSARQFPNYSSELNVNALLLGDSALYLCASARTVSYEQYFGPGTRLTVT.

The chain uses TRBV28 and TRBJ1-1, with D uncertain. This CDR3 has 12 amino acids. V was shortened by 11 bases and J by 8 bases, with 18 bases between the two germline ends. Germline loops: CDR1 MDHEN, CDR2 SYDVKM. CDR3 sequence (DNA): TGTGCCGCGGCGGTCTTAGGCAGAGAAGCTTTCTTT. Protein: CAAAVLGREAFF. Combining the CDR3 with reference TRBV28 and TRBJ1-1 gives the whole variable domain DVKVTQSSRYLVKRTGEKVFLECVQDMDHENMFWYRQDPGLGLRLIYFSYDVKMKEKGDIPEGYSVSREKKERFSLILESASTNQTSMYLCAAAVLGREAFFGQGTRLTVV.